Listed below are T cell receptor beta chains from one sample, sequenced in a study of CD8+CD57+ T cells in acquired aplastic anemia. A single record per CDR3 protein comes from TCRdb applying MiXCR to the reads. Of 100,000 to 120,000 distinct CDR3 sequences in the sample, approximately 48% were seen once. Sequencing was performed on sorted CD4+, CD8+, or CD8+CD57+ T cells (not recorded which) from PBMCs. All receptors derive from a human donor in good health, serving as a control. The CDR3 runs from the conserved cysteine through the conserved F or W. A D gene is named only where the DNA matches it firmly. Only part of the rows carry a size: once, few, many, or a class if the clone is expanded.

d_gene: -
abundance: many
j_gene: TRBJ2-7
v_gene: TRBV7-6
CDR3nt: TGTGCCAGCAGCTGGGGTGGGGCCACCTACGAGCAGTACTTC
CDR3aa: CASSWGGATYEQYF

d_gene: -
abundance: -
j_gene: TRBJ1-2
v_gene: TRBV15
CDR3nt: TGTGCCACCAGCAGAGATCGGACAGCCAGCTATGGCTACACCTTC
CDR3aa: CATSRDRTASYGYTF

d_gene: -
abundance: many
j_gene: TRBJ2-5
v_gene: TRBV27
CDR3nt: TGTGCCAGCATGGGGTTTAACCAAGAGACCCAGTACTTC
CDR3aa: CASMGFNQETQYF

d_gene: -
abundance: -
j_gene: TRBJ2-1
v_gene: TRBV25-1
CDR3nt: TGTGCCAGCATAAGTCTGGGCGACGATGGGAGCGAGCAGTTCTTC
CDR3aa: CASISLGDDGSEQFF

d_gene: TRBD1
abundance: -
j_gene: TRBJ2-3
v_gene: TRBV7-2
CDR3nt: TGTGCCAGCAGCTTAGCGGGACAGATAAGCACAGGTACGCAGTATTTT
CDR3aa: CASSLAGQISTGTQYF

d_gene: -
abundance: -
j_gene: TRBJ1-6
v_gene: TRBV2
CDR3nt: TGTGCCAGCAGGATCGACAGGACCGAAAATTCACCCCTCCACTTT
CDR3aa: CASRIDRTENSPLHF

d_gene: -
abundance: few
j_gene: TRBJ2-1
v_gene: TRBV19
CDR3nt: TGTGCCAGTGGTCCGGGACTGAGCAATGAGCAGTTCTTT
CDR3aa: CASGPGLSNEQFF

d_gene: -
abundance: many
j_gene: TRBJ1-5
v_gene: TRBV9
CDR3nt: TGTGCCAGCAGCGGCGGACCGGAGGGACAGCCCCAGCATTTT
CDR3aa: CASSGGPEGQPQHF

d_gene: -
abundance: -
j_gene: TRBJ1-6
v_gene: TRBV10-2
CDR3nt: TGCGCCAGCAAAGAGCTTGCTAATTCACCCCTCCACTTT
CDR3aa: CASKELANSPLHF

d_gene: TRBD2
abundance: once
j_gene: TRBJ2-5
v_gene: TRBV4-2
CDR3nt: TGTGTCAGCAGCCAAGATCTTGGCGGGGGGGCGAGTAGAGAGACCCAGTACTTC
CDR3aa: CVSSQDLGGGASRETQYF

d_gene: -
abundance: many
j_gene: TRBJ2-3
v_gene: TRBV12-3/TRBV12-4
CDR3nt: TGTGCCAGCAGGAGGGGACTTTCATTCACAGATACGCAGTATTTT
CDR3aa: CASRRGLSFTDTQYF

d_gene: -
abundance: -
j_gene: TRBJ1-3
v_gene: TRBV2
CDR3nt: TGTGCCAGCAGTAAAGACATCTCTGGAAACACCATATATTTT
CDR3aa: CASSKDISGNTIYF

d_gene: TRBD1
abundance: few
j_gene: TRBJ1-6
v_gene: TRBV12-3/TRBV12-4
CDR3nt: TGTGCCAGCAGCTGGGACAGCTTGTCGGAGGGCGGGGGTACTTCACCCCTCCACTTT
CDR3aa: CASSWDSLSEGGGTSPLHF

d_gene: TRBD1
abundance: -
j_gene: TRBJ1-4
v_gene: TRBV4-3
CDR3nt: TGCGCCAGCAGCTTGGATAAACAGGGGCGACTGTTTTTT
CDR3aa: CASSLDKQGRLFF

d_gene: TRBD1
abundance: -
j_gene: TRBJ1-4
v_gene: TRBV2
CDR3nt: TGTGCCAGCAGTGAGAGGGGGCTAGCTGAAAAACTGTTTTTT
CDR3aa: CASSERGLAEKLFF

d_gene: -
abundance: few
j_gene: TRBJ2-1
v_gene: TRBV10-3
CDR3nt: TGTGCCATCAGTGAAGTCTCGTACAATGAGCAGTTCTTC
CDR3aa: CAISEVSYNEQFF

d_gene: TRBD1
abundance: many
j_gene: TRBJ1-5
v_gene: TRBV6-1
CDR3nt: TGTGCCAGCAGCCGCCACGGACAGGCTAATCAGCCCCAGCATTTT
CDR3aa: CASSRHGQANQPQHF

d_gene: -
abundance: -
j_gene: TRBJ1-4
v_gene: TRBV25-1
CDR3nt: TGTGCCAGCAGTTCGTTGTGGGCCCTCGCAACTAATGAAAAACTGTTTTTT
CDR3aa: CASSSLWALATNEKLFF

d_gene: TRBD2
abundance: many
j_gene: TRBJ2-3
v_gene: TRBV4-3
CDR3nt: TGCGCCAGCAGCCAAGATTCGGCTAGCGGATCCCGCACAGATACGCAGTATTTT
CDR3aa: CASSQDSASGSRTDTQYF

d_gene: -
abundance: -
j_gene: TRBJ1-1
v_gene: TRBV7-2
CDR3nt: TGTGCCAGCAGCACCTCAGGGACAGAAGCTTTCTTT
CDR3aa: CASSTSGTEAFF

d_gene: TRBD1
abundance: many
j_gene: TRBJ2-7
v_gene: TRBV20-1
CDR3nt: TGCAGTGCTATCCCGACAGGGTCCTACGAGCAGTACTTC
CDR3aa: CSAIPTGSYEQYF

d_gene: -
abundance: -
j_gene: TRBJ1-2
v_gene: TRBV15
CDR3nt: TGTGCCACCAGCAGAGACAACAGTGAAGGCTATGGCTACATCTTC
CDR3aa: CATSRDNSEGYGYIF

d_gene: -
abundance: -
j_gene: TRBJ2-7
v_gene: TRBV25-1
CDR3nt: TGTGCCAGCAGTTTGGGATTCGGCGCTCCCTACGAGCAGTACTTC
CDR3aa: CASSLGFGAPYEQYF

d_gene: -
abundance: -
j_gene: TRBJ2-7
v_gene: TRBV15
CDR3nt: TGTGCCACCAGCCAGGCGAGTTCCTCCTACGAGCAGTACTTC
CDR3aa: CATSQASSSYEQYF

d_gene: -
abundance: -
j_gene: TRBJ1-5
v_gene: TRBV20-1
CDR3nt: TGCAGTGCACAACAAACAACGGGCAATCAGCCCCAGCATTTT
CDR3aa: CSAQQTTGNQPQHF

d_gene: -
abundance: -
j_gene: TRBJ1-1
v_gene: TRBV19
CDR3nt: TGTGCCAGTAGTCCTCGGACCTCTATAGGATGGACTGAAGCTTTCTTT
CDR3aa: CASSPRTSIGWTEAFF

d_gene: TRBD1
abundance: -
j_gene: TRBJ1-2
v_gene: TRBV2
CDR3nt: TGTGCCAGCAGTTACAGGGGTAGGCATGGCTACACCTTC
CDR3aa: CASSYRGRHGYTF

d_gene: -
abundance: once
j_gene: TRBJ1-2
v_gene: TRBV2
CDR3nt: TGTGCCAGCAGTGCGGGGAGTTACAGGGCGGGCTACACCTTC
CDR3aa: CASSAGSYRAGYTF

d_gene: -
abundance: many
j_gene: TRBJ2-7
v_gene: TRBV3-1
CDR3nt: TGTGCCAGCAGCCAAAAAATGGACAGAACATCCTACGAGCAGTACTTC
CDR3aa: CASSQKMDRTSYEQYF

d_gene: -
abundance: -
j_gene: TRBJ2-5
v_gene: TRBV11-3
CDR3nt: TGTGCCAGCAGCTTAGTATGGGGAGAGACCCAGTACTTC
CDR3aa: CASSLVWGETQYF

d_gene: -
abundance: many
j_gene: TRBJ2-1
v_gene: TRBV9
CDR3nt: TGTGCCAGCGGCGTTCCCCGGGGAAATGAGCAGTTCTTC
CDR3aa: CASGVPRGNEQFF

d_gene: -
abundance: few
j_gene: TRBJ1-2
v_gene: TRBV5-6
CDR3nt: TGTGCCAGCAGCTTGGCCGGCTGGCAGGGCTATGGCTACACCTTC
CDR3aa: CASSLAGWQGYGYTF

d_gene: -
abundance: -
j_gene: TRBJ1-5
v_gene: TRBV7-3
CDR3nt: TGTGCCAGTCAGGTTGGGGAAGGGCAGCCCCAGCATTTT
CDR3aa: CASQVGEGQPQHF

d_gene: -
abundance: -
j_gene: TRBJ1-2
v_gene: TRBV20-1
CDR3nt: TGCAGTGCGAGGGACACCAACTATGGCTACACCTTC
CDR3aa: CSARDTNYGYTF

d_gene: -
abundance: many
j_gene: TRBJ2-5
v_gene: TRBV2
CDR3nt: TGTGCCAGCAGTTCCTCCGGGACATCTCAGGAGACCCAGTACTTC
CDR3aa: CASSSSGTSQETQYF

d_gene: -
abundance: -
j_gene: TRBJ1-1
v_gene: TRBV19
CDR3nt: TGTGCCAGTAGTATAGGGCAGGGATGGATCACTGAAGCTTTCTTT
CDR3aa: CASSIGQGWITEAFF

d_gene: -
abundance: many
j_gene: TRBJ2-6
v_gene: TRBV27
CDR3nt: TGTGCCAGCAGTATCCTTGGGGCCAACGTCCTGACTTTC
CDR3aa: CASSILGANVLTF

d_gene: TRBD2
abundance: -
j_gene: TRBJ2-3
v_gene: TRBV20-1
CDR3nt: TGCAGTGCTAGTTTGGCGGGGGGGAGGTATTTT
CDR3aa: CSASLAGGRYF